This T cell receptor (beta chain) was identified during a study of T cells in Graves' hyperthyroidism and ophthalmopathy. TCR beta CDR3 regions were amplified from RNA transcripts. During a first-round RT-PCR of the TCR CDR3, the HTBI primer set was used. One entry per CDR3 protein results from TCRdb running MiXCR on the multiplex PCR reads. This sample has a few hundred thousand distinct CDR3 sequences; around 46% occur once, and the top ten carry about 8%. Overall study results and limits: Ophthalmopathy cases were set apart from stable hyperthyroidism by a 13 V-J model.

This clonotype was seen only a few times. As yet, its antigen is unknown. The germline gives CDR1 MNHNY, CDR2 SVGAGI (reference sequence). Deletions cut 2 bases from V and 1 base from J, with 11 bases between. The CDR3 runs to 15 residues. The sequenced material came from peripheral blood or thyroid tissue (not recorded which). The chain couples TRBV6-6 to TRBJ1-1, with D possibly TRBD1 on 6 matching bases. This clonotype was obtained from a woman aged 18-35 years with Graves' hyperthyroidism. CDR3 sequence (DNA): TGTGCCAGCAGTTACAGGGGGGGGACGAACACTGAAGCTTTCTTT. It encodes CASSYRGGTNTEAFF.